This T cell receptor (beta chain) was recorded in a study of shared clonotypes between healthy human individuals. J gave up 2 bases and V 3 bases, and 8 bases lay outside the gene matches. CDR1 is SGHRS and CDR2 is YFSETQ in the germline V gene. This CDR3 comprises 15 residues. TCRdb's table, derived via immunoSEQ multiplex PCR, lists solely in-frame clones and lacks some. There are over a million clones in the sample; more than 95% occur only once, and 1.2% lies in the top ten. Material: naive CD4+ T cells sorted from blood. The subset was: CD45RA+ positively selected. V usage is TRBV5-1 and J usage is TRBJ2-7, with TRBD1 identical over 7 bases. The sequence was obtained from a man aged 25-45 years in good health. The CDR3 is CASSSTGSATYEQYF. In DNA form, the CDR3 reads TGCGCCAGCAGCTCGACAGGGTCTGCGACCTACGAGCAGTACTTC.